A single sample is the source of the 30 T cell receptor beta chains below, sequenced in a study of T-cell memory formation after mild COVID-19. TCRdb called the 5' RACE reads again in MiXCR, with one record for every CDR3 protein. The table has more than 25,000 distinct CDR3 sequences, roughly 16% seen once; the top ten hold roughly 1.3%. The sample comprised PBMCs or a T cell subset sorted from them (not recorded which). The receptor source for this set is an adult who had mild COVID-19 (a few samples of this study predate the infection). Cell type and time point are not known.

This clonotype was seen a few times. The CDR3 DNA sequence: TGCAGTGCTAGCGGGCCCGAAACACGTCCCTCCTACAATGAGCAGTTCTTC. Translation gives CSASGPETRPSYNEQFF. This chain uses TRBV20-1 with TRBJ2-1, with unresolved D. There are 17 residues in the CDR3. Trimming shortened V by 3 bases and J by 0 bases, and 18 bases separated the two germline ends. Per germline, CDR1 DFQATT and CDR2 SNEGSKA (reference sequence).

This clonotype was seen a handful of times. The chain employs TRBV11-2 and TRBJ1-4; 7 bases line up with TRBD1. The V gene's germline CDR1 is SGHAT and CDR2 FQNNGV. This CDR3 contains 15 residues. The V segment lost 1 base and the J segment 10 bases; nucleotides outside the gene matches: 9. Written as DNA, the CDR3 is TGTGCCAGCAGCTTAGCGACAGGGTTTGGGGTAAAACTGTTTTTT. Its translation is CASSLATGFGVKLFF. Combining the CDR3 with reference TRBV11-2 and TRBJ1-4 gives the whole variable domain EAGVAQSPRYKIIEKRQSVAFWCNPISGHATLYWYQQILGQGPKLLIQFQNNGVVDDSQLPKDRFSAERLKGVDSTLKIQPAKLEDSAVYLCASSLATGFGVKLFFGSGTQLSVL.

In its sample, this clonotype was seen a few times. The CDR3 reads CASSLEGQNTEAFF. The CDR3 DNA is TGTGCCAGCAGCTTAGAAGGACAGAACACTGAAGCTTTCTTT. The chain has TRBV7-9 and TRBJ1-1; a possible D gene is TRBD1 (5 bases). Trimming left V 1 base short and J 1 base short, with 7 bases between. The germline CDR1 and CDR2 sequences are SEHNR and FQNEAQ (reference sequence). The CDR3 is made up of 14 amino acids.

Concerning this clonotype: Germline and junction disagree at one end, which may indicate a read error. The chain links TRBV14 to TRBJ2-7; tentatively, D is TRBD1 (5 bases). CDR1 is SGHDN and CDR2 is FVKESK in the germline V gene. The length of the CDR3 is 11 residues. The CDR3 spells CASSRSSTVNF. The DNA for the CDR3 is TGTGCCAGCAGCCGAAGTTCGACAGTGAACTTC. The full variable domain, in which reference TRBV14 and TRBJ2-7 provide the parts outside the CDR3, is EAGVTQFPSHSVIEKGQTVTLRCDPISGHDNLYWYRRVMGKEIKFLLHFVKESKQDESGMPNNRFLAERTGGTYSTLKVQPAELEDSGVYFCASSRSSTVNFGPGTRLTVT.

This clonotype was seen repeatedly, ten times or more. The V and J genes are TRBV7-2 and TRBJ2-5, with D unclear. The CDR3 length is 13 residues. CDR1 is SGHTA, CDR2 FQGNSA, per germline. The germline V and J ends were trimmed by 4 bases and 5 bases, with 11 bases remaining between them. The DNA of the CDR3 is TGTGCCAGCAGCTCGAAGGATTTGGAGACCCAGTACTTC. Translation: CASSSKDLETQYF. The whole variable domain, filled in from reference TRBV7-2 and TRBJ2-5, reads GAGVSQSPSNKVTEKGKDVELRCDPISGHTALYWYRQSLGQGLEFLIYFQGNSAPDKSGLPSDRFSAERTGGSVSTLTIQRTQQEDSAVYLCASSSKDLETQYFGPGTRLLVL.

This clonotype was detected many times. The chain joins TRBV10-2 to TRBJ2-5; TRBD2 matches at 13 bases. CDR1 and CDR2 (germline): WSHSY, SAAADI. The V gene end was trimmed by 8 bases and the J gene end by 6 bases; junction bases not matched to a gene: 9. The length of the CDR3 is 15 residues. The CDR3 coding sequence is TGCGCCAGCTCCGGACTAGCGGGAGTGTCAAAGACCCAGTACTTC. This gives the protein CASSGLAGVSKTQYF.

This clonotype has at least ten counts. CDR3 residues: CASSLAGSKSTDTQYF. CDR3 nucleotide sequence: TGTGCCAGCAGCTTAGCGGGCAGTAAAAGCACAGATACGCAGTATTTT. The chain uses TRBV7-2 and TRBJ2-3; D gene uncertain. CDR3 length: 16 amino acids. Germline assignment: CDR1 SGHTA and CDR2 FQGNSA. V lost 0 bases to trimming and J lost 0 bases, with 10 bases between them.

This clonotype was picked up many times. As DNA, the CDR3 is TGTGCCAGCAGTGCGGTGCAGGGCCCCAATCAGCCCCAGCATTTT. Protein: CASSAVQGPNQPQHF. The J gene is TRBJ1-5, the V gene TRBV2; possible D gene TRBD1, 5 bases. CDR3 length: 15 residues. Trimming left V 4 bases short and J 3 bases short, with 13 bases between. In germline, CDR1 is SNHLY, CDR2 FYNNEI.

This clonotype was seen repeatedly, ten times or more. The gene calls are TRBV12-3 or TRBV12-4 and TRBJ2-1, with 7 bases matching TRBD2. The CDR3 covers 12 residues. V lost 6 bases, J lost 7 bases, and 3 bases stayed unmatched. CDR3 sequence reads: CASRSGGNEQFF. The DNA for the CDR3 is TGTGCCAGCAGGTCCGGGGGGAATGAGCAGTTCTTC.

This clonotype was detected many times. This chain uses TRBV15 with TRBJ2-1, with 10 bases matching TRBD2. V lost 4 bases, J lost 10 bases, and 10 bases stayed unmatched. The CDR3 contains 15 residues. The germline gives CDR1 LNHNV, CDR2 YYDKDF (reference sequence). The CDR3 region is CATSITSGDRLEQFF. CDR3 in DNA: TGTGCCACCAGCATTACTAGCGGGGACCGCCTGGAGCAGTTCTTC.

In this sample, this clonotype turned up many times. The CDR3 region has the DNA TGTGCCAGCAGTTACTCGGGGACAGGGGGCGCATATGGCTACACCTTC. As protein: CASSYSGTGGAYGYTF. The chain recombines TRBV6-5 with TRBJ1-2; 12 bases agree with TRBD1. The ends lost 0 bases at V and 5 bases at J; junction bases unmatched: 4. This CDR3 has 16 amino acids. Looked up from germline, CDR1 is MNHEY and CDR2 is SVGAGI.

The chain employs TRBV29-1 and TRBJ2-7, with D unclear. V lost 4 bases and J 5 bases, leaving 12 bases between the germline ends. The CDR3 has 12 residues. The germline V gene encodes CDR1 SQVTM and CDR2 ANQGSEA. The CDR3 sequence: CSVGKEWDEQYF. In nucleotides, the CDR3 is TGCAGCGTTGGGAAGGAATGGGACGAGCAGTACTTC.

The chain carries TRBV27 and TRBJ2-7; 7 nucleotides align to TRBD2. Germline V gene lookup returns CDR1 MNHEY and CDR2 SMNVEV (reference sequence). This CDR3 is built from 13 residues. The V segment lost 1 base and the J segment 5 bases; nucleotides outside the gene matches: 2. CDR3 in amino acids: CASSLYGLDEQYF. The CDR3 region has the DNA TGTGCCAGCAGTTTATATGGACTAGACGAGCAGTACTTC.

The table lists this clonotype with many counts. This chain's CDR3 is CASNRGTGANVLTF. CDR3 nucleotide sequence: TGTGCCAGCAACCGAGGGACTGGGGCCAACGTCCTGACTTTC. The chain joins TRBV12-3 or TRBV12-4 to TRBJ2-6; tentative D call: TRBD2 (5 bases). The CDR3 length is 14 residues. Trimming removed 7 bases from V and 2 bases from J, with 9 bases in between.

The V gene is TRBV5-6, the J gene TRBJ1-5; no clear D. Trimming shortened V by 1 base and J by 7 bases, and 12 bases separated the two germline ends. The CDR3 length is 14 residues. CDR1 and CDR2 from the germline V gene are SGHDT and YYEEEE. CDR3 nucleotide sequence: TGTGCCAGCAGCTTGCTGGGCCAAGTGCAGCCCCAGCATTTT. Translation gives CASSLLGQVQPQHF.

This clonotype was found many times. This chain connects TRBV12-3 or TRBV12-4 to TRBJ1-1, with D possibly being TRBD1 (5 bases). This CDR3 region has 11 residues. V lost 10 bases and J lost 10, with 16 bases in between. CDR3 region: CAKQVLRAAFF. The DNA for the CDR3 is TGTGCCAAACAGGTTCTGCGTGCAGCTTTCTTT.

Only a few counts were recorded for this clonotype. V usage is TRBV7-6 and J usage is TRBJ2-1; 11 bases align to TRBD2. Germline assignment: CDR1 SGHVS and CDR2 FNYEAQ. V shed 5 bases, J shed 5 bases, and the junction held 11 bases outside the gene matches. The CDR3 is made up of 17 amino acids. The CDR3 here is CASSTTLLAGANNEQFF. CDR3 DNA sequence: TGTGCCAGCAGCACAACCCTACTAGCGGGGGCAAACAATGAGCAGTTCTTC.

This clonotype has at least ten counts. The V gene is TRBV5-5, the J gene TRBJ2-2; D gene uncertain. Per germline, CDR1 SGHKS and CDR2 YYEKEE (reference sequence). V lost 0 bases and J lost 4, with 10 bases in between. This CDR3 contains 15 residues. The CDR3: CASSLESRITGELFF. CDR3 bases: TGTGCCAGCAGCTTGGAGAGCAGGATCACCGGGGAGCTGTTTTTT.

This clonotype was seen many times. This sequence joins TRBV12-3 or TRBV12-4 and TRBJ1-1, with 10 bases matching TRBD1. With V trimmed by 5 bases and J by 3 bases, 3 bases remained unmatched. The CDR3 is 14 amino acids. CDR3 protein: CASSPGTGDTEAFF. As DNA, the CDR3 is TGTGCCAGCAGTCCTGGGACAGGGGACACTGAAGCTTTCTTT.

There are many counts of this clonotype. The chain joins TRBV11-2 to TRBJ2-5; a possible D gene is TRBD1 (6 bases). There are 16 residues in the CDR3. Germline V gene lookup returns CDR1 SGHAT and CDR2 FQNNGV. Trimming pared 4 bases from V and 2 bases from J, leaving 17 bases between. The CDR3 DNA follows: TGTGCCAGCAGCTCGAGAACCGGGACACGACAAGAGACCCAGTACTTC. Amino acid sequence: CASSSRTGTRQETQYF.

This clonotype was observed at least ten times. The chain carries TRBV7-9 and TRBJ2-3; no definite D call. Looked up from germline, CDR1 is SEHNR and CDR2 is FQNEAQ (reference sequence). V lost 1 base, J lost 6 bases, and 17 bases lay in between. This CDR3 is 16 amino acids long. The CDR3 sequence is CASSLVEKLNGDTQYF. For the CDR3, the DNA is TGTGCCAGCAGCTTAGTGGAAAAACTCAACGGGGATACGCAGTATTTT.

There are many counts of this clonotype. The V call is TRBV12-3 or TRBV12-4, the J call TRBJ2-7; D might be TRBD1 or TRBD2, each matching 5 bases. The CDR3 is 13 amino acids. V was shortened by 6 bases and J by 6 bases, with 15 bases between the two germline ends. Here the CDR3 DNA reads TGTGCCAGCAGACCTTCGGGGCCGATCGAGCAGTACTTC. It codes for CASRPSGPIEQYF.

This clonotype was observed many times. The chain recombines TRBV7-9 with TRBJ1-6; D is undetermined. With 3 bases removed from V and 6 bases from J, the gap between germline ends came to 6 bases. Per germline, CDR1 SEHNR and CDR2 FQNEAQ (reference sequence). The CDR3 spans 13 residues. CDR3 amino acids: CASSLTGNSPLHF. In DNA form, the CDR3 reads TGTGCCAGCAGCTTGACGGGTAATTCACCCCTCCACTTT.

This clonotype was observed a handful of times. The DNA of the CDR3 is TGTGCCAGCAGTGAACGCAGGACCTCCTACGAGCAGTACTTC. Translated, it gives CASSERRTSYEQYF. The chain employs TRBV2 and TRBJ2-7; D call uncertain. The CDR3 sequence is 14 residues long. V lost 2 bases, J lost 0 bases, and 8 bases lay in between. In germline, CDR1 is SNHLY, CDR2 FYNNEI.

This clonotype was detected ten times or more. The genes are TRBV7-2 and TRBJ1-1, with 8 bases lining up with TRBD1. V shed 3 bases, J shed 5 bases, and the junction held 8 bases outside the gene matches. Germline lookup yields CDR1 SGHTA and CDR2 FQGNSA. The CDR3 contains 15 residues. In DNA form, the CDR3 reads TGTGCCAGCAGCTTTGGACAGGGACGAACAACTGAAGCTTTCTTT. It yields the protein CASSFGQGRTTEAFF.

The V gene is TRBV15, the J gene TRBJ1-2, with D hard to call. Germline CDR1 reads LNHNV; CDR2 reads YYDKDF (reference sequence). The CDR3 is 16 residues long. V gave up 0 bases and J gave up 6 bases, with 17 bases separating them. CDR3 residues: CATSRDPRSDVHGYTF. The CDR3 DNA sequence: TGTGCCACCAGCAGAGATCCCCGGAGCGACGTGCATGGCTACACCTTC.

This clonotype occurred many times. The V and J genes are TRBV4-1 and TRBJ2-1; D is undetermined. This CDR3 has 16 residues. Germline V CDR1 and CDR2: MGHRA, YSYEKL. Trimming cost V 1 base and J 3 bases, with 13 bases left between them. The DNA for the CDR3 is TGCGCCAGCAGCCAAGTAGGTCTCTTACTCTACAATGAGCAGTTCTTC. Translating gives CASSQVGLLLYNEQFF.

In this sample, this clonotype turned up a few times. The chain uses TRBV18 and TRBJ2-3; 11 bases align to TRBD2. Trimming cost V 3 bases and J 1 base; bases outside gene matches: 3. This CDR3 has 16 amino acids. In germline, CDR1 is KGHSH, CDR2 LQKENI. The CDR3: CASSPLLAGGTDTQYF. DNA of the CDR3: TGTGCCAGCTCACCCCTACTAGCGGGGGGCACAGATACGCAGTATTTT.

This clonotype was detected many times. The rearrangement links TRBV7-9 to TRBJ2-5, with D hard to call. The CDR3 length is 14 residues. Trimming took off 11 bases at V and 3 bases at J, with 19 bases between the two ends. Germline values: CDR1 SEHNR, CDR2 FQNEAQ (reference sequence). For the CDR3, the DNA is TGTGCCGGATTCCTTAGGACGGATGAAGAGACCCAGTACTTC. Translation: CAGFLRTDEETQYF.

This clonotype occurred a few times. The J gene is TRBJ1-1, the V gene TRBV12-3 or TRBV12-4; 7 positions agree with TRBD1. Germline trimming cut 5 bases from V and 5 bases from J; bases unmatched to any gene: 11. This CDR3 spans 15 amino acids. The CDR3 nucleotides are TGTGCCAGCAGTCCCCCAGGGGGTGTATGGACTGAAGCTTTCTTT. Its protein product is CASSPPGGVWTEAFF.